This is a list of T cell receptor beta chains from one sample in a study of technical replicates of blood from several donors. The protocol was immunoSEQ multiplex PCR, while the TCRdb copy is restricted to in-frame clones and leaves out a portion. The sample yields 65,000 to 90,000 clones, over 90% seen once. Sequencing input: T cells isolated from PBMCs. The receptors derive from a human donor in good health. CDR3s include the opening cysteine and the closing phenylalanine or tryptophan. D genes are given only for firm matches. Some rows mark clone size as missing; the rest say once, few, many or name a class of expanded clone.

clone size: .; V gene: TRBV19; J gene: TRBJ1-1; D gene: .; CDR3 protein: CASSSGGLEAFF; CDR3 DNA: TGTGCCAGTAGTAGCGGGGGTTTGGAAGCTTTCTTT
clone size: .; V gene: TRBV19; J gene: TRBJ1-2; D gene: .; CDR3 protein: CASSHRGREGYTF; CDR3 DNA: TGTGCCAGTAGCCATAGGGGCAGGGAAGGCTACACCTTC
clone size: .; V gene: TRBV27; J gene: TRBJ2-7; D gene: TRBD2; CDR3 protein: CASSLWGGSIHEQYF; CDR3 DNA: TGTGCCAGCAGTTTGTGGGGGGGTAGTATTCACGAGCAGTACTTC
clone size: few; V gene: TRBV11-2; J gene: TRBJ2-1; D gene: TRBD2; CDR3 protein: CASSLRGSGRFNEQFF; CDR3 DNA: TGTGCCAGCAGCCTCCGGGGTAGCGGGAGGTTCAATGAGCAGTTCTTC
clone size: .; V gene: TRBV28; J gene: TRBJ2-3; D gene: TRBD2; CDR3 protein: CASSKGTSRFGYTQYF; CDR3 DNA: TGTGCCAGCAGTAAAGGGACTAGCAGATTCGGTTATACGCAGTATTTT
clone size: .; V gene: TRBV6-5; J gene: TRBJ1-1; D gene: .; CDR3 protein: CASSYSGPPAEAFF; CDR3 DNA: TGTGCCAGCAGTTACTCGGGGCCCCCGGCAGAAGCTTTCTTT
clone size: .; V gene: TRBV4-1; J gene: TRBJ2-1; D gene: TRBD2; CDR3 protein: CASQRLAGVDEQFF; CDR3 DNA: TGCGCCTCCCAGCGACTAGCGGGAGTAGATGAGCAGTTCTTC
clone size: .; V gene: TRBV7-3; J gene: TRBJ2-7; D gene: TRBD1; CDR3 protein: CASSSTTGAEQYF; CDR3 DNA: TGTGCCAGCAGCTCAACGACAGGGGCCGAGCAGTACTTC
clone size: .; V gene: TRBV14; J gene: TRBJ2-7; D gene: .; CDR3 protein: CASSQNSRLYEQYF; CDR3 DNA: TGTGCCAGCAGCCAAAACTCGCGCCTCTACGAGCAGTACTTC
clone size: .; V gene: TRBV7-3; J gene: TRBJ2-7; D gene: TRBD2; CDR3 protein: CASSLAGASTYEQYF; CDR3 DNA: TGTGCCAGCAGCTTAGCGGGAGCGAGCACATACGAGCAGTACTTC
clone size: .; V gene: TRBV7-8; J gene: TRBJ2-1; D gene: .; CDR3 protein: CASSTSRVTSGSYNEQFF; CDR3 DNA: TGTGCCAGCAGTACATCCCGGGTCACGTCGGGCTCCTACAATGAGCAGTTCTTC
clone size: .; V gene: TRBV9; J gene: TRBJ2-1; D gene: TRBD2; CDR3 protein: CASSGRSLQGTSVPYNEQFF; CDR3 DNA: TGTGCCAGCAGCGGGCGGAGCTTACAAGGGACTAGCGTTCCCTACAATGAGCAGTTCTTC
clone size: .; V gene: TRBV2; J gene: TRBJ2-4; D gene: .; CDR3 protein: CASSEHPGRDIQYF; CDR3 DNA: TGTGCCAGCAGTGAACATCCCGGTCGGGACATTCAGTACTTC
clone size: .; V gene: TRBV4-2; J gene: TRBJ1-1; D gene: .; CDR3 protein: CASSQSSKGPTEAFF; CDR3 DNA: TGTGCCAGCAGCCAATCTTCTAAGGGGCCCACTGAAGCTTTCTTT
clone size: .; V gene: TRBV7-3; J gene: TRBJ2-1; D gene: TRBD1; CDR3 protein: CASSLTLAGGEQFF; CDR3 DNA: TGTGCCAGCAGCTTAACGTTGGCAGGGGGTGAGCAGTTCTTC
clone size: .; V gene: TRBV30; J gene: TRBJ2-3; D gene: TRBD2; CDR3 protein: CAWSGLAGTLTDTQYF; CDR3 DNA: TGTGCCTGGAGTGGGCTAGCGGGGACCCTCACAGATACGCAGTATTTT
clone size: .; V gene: TRBV29-1; J gene: TRBJ2-7; D gene: .; CDR3 protein: CSVEVSFHEQYF; CDR3 DNA: TGCAGCGTTGAAGTTAGCTTCCACGAGCAGTACTTC
clone size: .; V gene: TRBV7-3; J gene: TRBJ2-4; D gene: .; CDR3 protein: CASSLREAKNIQYF; CDR3 DNA: TGTGCCAGCAGCTTACGGGAAGCCAAAAACATTCAGTACTTC
clone size: .; V gene: TRBV7-7; J gene: TRBJ2-5; D gene: TRBD1; CDR3 protein: CASSQTGKGHTQYF; CDR3 DNA: TGTGCCAGCAGCCAGACAGGGAAAGGCCATACCCAGTACTTC
clone size: once; V gene: TRBV5-1; J gene: TRBJ2-7; D gene: .; CDR3 protein: CASSLEAGRSYEQYF; CDR3 DNA: TGCGCCAGCAGCTTGGAAGCGGGCCGCTCCTACGAGCAGTACTTC
clone size: .; V gene: TRBV6-5; J gene: TRBJ1-1; D gene: .; CDR3 protein: CASSYSAGMDTEAFF; CDR3 DNA: TGTGCCAGCAGTTACTCCGCAGGGATGGACACTGAAGCTTTCTTT
clone size: .; V gene: TRBV10-3; J gene: TRBJ2-7; D gene: .; CDR3 protein: CAISDNSRYEQYF; CDR3 DNA: TGTGCCATCAGTGACAACAGCAGGTACGAGCAGTACTTC
clone size: .; V gene: TRBV7-6; J gene: TRBJ2-5; D gene: .; CDR3 protein: CASTKYGQGLWETQYF; CDR3 DNA: TGTGCCAGCACCAAGTACGGGCAGGGGCTTTGGGAGACCCAGTACTTC
clone size: .; V gene: TRBV6-6; J gene: TRBJ1-2; D gene: TRBD1; CDR3 protein: CASSKDRVDYGYTF; CDR3 DNA: TGTGCCAGCAGTAAGGACAGGGTGGACTATGGCTACACCTTC
clone size: once; V gene: TRBV7-9; J gene: TRBJ2-1; D gene: .; CDR3 protein: CASSFGQGDEQFF; CDR3 DNA: TGTGCCAGCAGCTTCGGCCAAGGGGATGAGCAGTTCTTC
clone size: .; V gene: TRBV5-6; J gene: TRBJ1-2; D gene: TRBD1; CDR3 protein: CASSTRGAPPYGYTF; CDR3 DNA: TGTGCCAGCAGCACCAGGGGGGCTCCTCCCTATGGCTACACCTTC
clone size: few; V gene: TRBV7-3; J gene: TRBJ1-1; D gene: .; CDR3 protein: CASSLGVWAFF; CDR3 DNA: TGTGCCAGCAGCTTAGGAGTTTGGGCTTTCTTT
clone size: few; V gene: TRBV27; J gene: TRBJ2-1; D gene: TRBD2; CDR3 protein: CASRFAGVNEQFF; CDR3 DNA: TGTGCCAGCCGGTTTGCGGGGGTCAATGAGCAGTTCTTC
clone size: .; V gene: TRBV5-1; J gene: TRBJ1-3; D gene: TRBD1; CDR3 protein: CASSSSTGSGNTIYF; CDR3 DNA: TGCGCCAGCAGCTCGTCGACAGGGTCAGGAAACACCATATATTTT
clone size: .; V gene: TRBV4-3; J gene: TRBJ2-3; D gene: TRBD2; CDR3 protein: CASSQNIAGGPGQDTQYF; CDR3 DNA: TGCGCCAGCAGCCAAAATATAGCGGGAGGGCCTGGTCAAGATACGCAGTATTTT
clone size: .; V gene: TRBV7-8; J gene: TRBJ1-1; D gene: .; CDR3 protein: CASSLRTTWTGTEAFF; CDR3 DNA: TGTGCCAGCAGCCTCAGGACAACCTGGACGGGCACTGAAGCTTTCTTT
clone size: .; V gene: TRBV5-6; J gene: TRBJ2-7; D gene: .; CDR3 protein: CASSLGQGNYEQYF; CDR3 DNA: TGTGCCAGCAGCTTGGGGCAGGGAAACTACGAGCAGTACTTC
clone size: once; V gene: TRBV6-1; J gene: TRBJ1-5; D gene: TRBD1; CDR3 protein: CASSSGTADQPQHF; CDR3 DNA: TGTGCCAGCAGCTCCGGGACAGCCGATCAGCCCCAGCATTTT
clone size: .; V gene: TRBV6-5; J gene: TRBJ1-2; D gene: TRBD1; CDR3 protein: CASRSGTEIYGYTF; CDR3 DNA: TGTGCCAGCAGATCCGGGACAGAAATCTATGGCTACACCTTC
clone size: .; V gene: TRBV28; J gene: TRBJ1-3; D gene: .; CDR3 protein: CASSFLGTSSSGNTIYF; CDR3 DNA: TGTGCCAGCAGTTTCTTGGGCACTTCCAGCTCTGGAAACACCATATATTTT
clone size: .; V gene: TRBV7-9; J gene: TRBJ2-1; D gene: .; CDR3 protein: CASSLLSDEQFF; CDR3 DNA: TGTGCCAGCAGCCTCCTAAGCGATGAGCAGTTCTTC
clone size: .; V gene: TRBV19; J gene: TRBJ2-1; D gene: TRBD2; CDR3 protein: CASSQSYGGADYNEQFF; CDR3 DNA: TGTGCCAGTAGTCAATCGTACGGGGGGGCTGACTACAATGAGCAGTTCTTC
clone size: .; V gene: TRBV4-1; J gene: TRBJ2-7; D gene: .; CDR3 protein: CASSQGLLSYEQYF; CDR3 DNA: TGCGCCAGCAGCCAAGGTTTACTTTCCTACGAGCAGTACTTC
clone size: .; V gene: TRBV30; J gene: TRBJ2-2; D gene: .; CDR3 protein: CAWSLNTGELFF; CDR3 DNA: TGTGCCTGGAGTCTGAACACCGGGGAGCTGTTTTTT
clone size: .; V gene: TRBV5-4; J gene: TRBJ1-1; D gene: .; CDR3 protein: CASSSKNTEAFF; CDR3 DNA: TGTGCCAGCAGCTCAAAGAACACTGAAGCTTTCTTT
clone size: .; V gene: TRBV5-6; J gene: TRBJ1-1; D gene: .; CDR3 protein: CASSLQGHEAFF; CDR3 DNA: TGTGCCAGCAGCTTACAGGGACACGAAGCTTTCTTT
clone size: .; V gene: TRBV4-3; J gene: TRBJ2-1; D gene: TRBD2; CDR3 protein: CASSVSSGDYEQFF; CDR3 DNA: TGCGCCAGCAGCGTATCTAGCGGGGACTATGAGCAGTTCTTC
clone size: .; V gene: TRBV30; J gene: TRBJ1-1; D gene: .; CDR3 protein: CAWSVLVNTEAFF; CDR3 DNA: TGTGCCTGGAGTGTACTAGTTAACACTGAAGCTTTCTTT
clone size: once; V gene: TRBV2; J gene: TRBJ1-4; D gene: TRBD1; CDR3 protein: CATPGQTNEKLFF; CDR3 DNA: TGTGCCACCCCGGGACAGACTAATGAAAAACTGTTTTTT
clone size: .; V gene: TRBV6-1; J gene: TRBJ1-1; D gene: TRBD1; CDR3 protein: CASTRGQGATEAFF; CDR3 DNA: TGTGCCAGCACTCGGGGACAGGGGGCGACTGAAGCTTTCTTT
clone size: .; V gene: TRBV5-1; J gene: TRBJ2-1; D gene: .; CDR3 protein: CASSQTSGLINEQFF; CDR3 DNA: TGCGCCAGCAGCCAGACCAGCGGACTAATCAATGAGCAGTTCTTC
clone size: .; V gene: TRBV19; J gene: TRBJ1-1; D gene: TRBD1; CDR3 protein: CASRVQTGMNTEAFF; CDR3 DNA: TGTGCCAGTAGAGTCCAGACAGGGATGAACACTGAAGCTTTCTTT
clone size: .; V gene: TRBV7-8; J gene: TRBJ2-5; D gene: .; CDR3 protein: CASSPGTKETQYF; CDR3 DNA: TGTGCCAGCAGCCCCGGGACAAAAGAGACCCAGTACTTC
clone size: .; V gene: TRBV4-1; J gene: TRBJ2-2; D gene: .; CDR3 protein: CASSLVAPPSTGELFF; CDR3 DNA: TGCGCCAGCAGCCTCGTAGCCCCCCCATCTACCGGGGAGCTGTTTTTT
clone size: .; V gene: TRBV10-3; J gene: TRBJ2-1; D gene: TRBD2; CDR3 protein: CATTGTSPTSTYNEQFF; CDR3 DNA: TGTGCCACAACCGGGACTAGCCCCACCTCCACCTACAATGAGCAGTTCTTC
clone size: .; V gene: TRBV9; J gene: TRBJ2-1; D gene: TRBD1; CDR3 protein: CASSVVPGQYNEQFF; CDR3 DNA: TGTGCCAGCAGCGTAGTGCCGGGACAGTACAATGAGCAGTTCTTC
clone size: .; V gene: TRBV7-8; J gene: TRBJ2-1; D gene: TRBD1; CDR3 protein: CASSSQGADNEQFF; CDR3 DNA: TGTGCCAGCAGCTCTCAGGGGGCGGACAATGAGCAGTTCTTC
clone size: .; V gene: TRBV5-4; J gene: TRBJ1-1; D gene: TRBD1; CDR3 protein: CASSWTGAGTEAFF; CDR3 DNA: TGTGCCAGCAGCTGGACAGGGGCTGGCACTGAAGCTTTCTTT
clone size: .; V gene: TRBV2; J gene: TRBJ2-5; D gene: .; CDR3 protein: CASSIGTQYRETQYF; CDR3 DNA: TGTGCCAGCAGTATCGGGACACAATATAGGGAGACCCAGTACTTC
clone size: .; V gene: TRBV5-8; J gene: TRBJ2-7; D gene: .; CDR3 protein: CASSLANGPSVSYEQYF; CDR3 DNA: TGTGCCAGCAGCTTGGCCAACGGTCCTAGCGTGTCCTACGAGCAGTACTTC